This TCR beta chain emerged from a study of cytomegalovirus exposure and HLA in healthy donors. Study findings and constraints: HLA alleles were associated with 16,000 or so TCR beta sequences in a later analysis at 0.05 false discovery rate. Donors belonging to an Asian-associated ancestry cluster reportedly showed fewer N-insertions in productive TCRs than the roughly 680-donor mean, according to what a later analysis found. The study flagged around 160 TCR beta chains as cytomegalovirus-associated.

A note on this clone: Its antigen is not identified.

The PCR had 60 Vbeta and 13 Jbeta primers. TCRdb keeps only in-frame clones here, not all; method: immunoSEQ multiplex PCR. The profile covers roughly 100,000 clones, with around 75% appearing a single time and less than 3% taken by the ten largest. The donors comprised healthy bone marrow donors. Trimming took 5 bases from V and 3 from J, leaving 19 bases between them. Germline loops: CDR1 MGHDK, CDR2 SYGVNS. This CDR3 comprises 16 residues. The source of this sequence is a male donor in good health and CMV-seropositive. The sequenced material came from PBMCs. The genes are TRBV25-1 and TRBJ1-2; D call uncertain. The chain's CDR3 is CASSPSEVQYYYGYTF. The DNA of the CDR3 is TGTGCCAGCAGTCCTAGTGAGGTACAATACTACTATGGCTACACCTTC.